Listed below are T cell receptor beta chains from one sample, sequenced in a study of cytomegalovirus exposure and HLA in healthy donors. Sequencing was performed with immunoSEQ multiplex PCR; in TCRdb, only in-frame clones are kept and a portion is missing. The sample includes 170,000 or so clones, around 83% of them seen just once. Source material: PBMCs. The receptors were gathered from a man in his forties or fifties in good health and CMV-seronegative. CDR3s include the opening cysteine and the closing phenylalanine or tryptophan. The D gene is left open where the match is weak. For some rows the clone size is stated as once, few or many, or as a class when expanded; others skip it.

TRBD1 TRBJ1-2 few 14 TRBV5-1 CASSVTTGLDGYTF TGCGCCAGCAGCGTGACGACAGGGCTGGATGGCTACACCTTC
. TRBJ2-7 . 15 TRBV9 CASSAGWGLTYEQYF TGTGCCAGCAGCGCGGGTTGGGGACTGACGTACGAGCAGTACTTC
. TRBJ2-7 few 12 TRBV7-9 CASSLTGYEQYF TGTGCCAGCAGCTTAACGGGCTACGAGCAGTACTTC
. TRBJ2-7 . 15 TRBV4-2 CASSQGGGTGYEQYF TGTGCCAGCAGCCAAGGGGGAGGGACAGGCTACGAGCAGTACTTC
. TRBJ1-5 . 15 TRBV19 CASSIADSVNQPQHF TGTGCCAGTAGTATAGCTGACAGCGTCAATCAGCCCCAGCATTTT
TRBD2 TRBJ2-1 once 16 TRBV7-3 CASSLDRRVGGDEQFF TGTGCCAGCAGCTTAGATCGGCGGGTCGGGGGGGATGAGCAGTTCTTC
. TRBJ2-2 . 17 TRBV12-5 CASGLVRDTPNTGELFF TGTGCTAGTGGTTTGGTCCGGGACACCCCGAACACCGGGGAGCTGTTTTTT
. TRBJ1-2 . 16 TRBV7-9 CASSMTGGSANYGYTF TGTGCCAGCAGCATGACTGGGGGGAGCGCTAACTATGGCTACACCTTC
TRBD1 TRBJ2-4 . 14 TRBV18 CASSRGGDRGIQYF TGTGCCAGCTCCCGGGGTGGTGACAGGGGCATTCAGTACTTC
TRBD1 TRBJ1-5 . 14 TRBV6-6 CASSYGQGSQPQHF TGTGCCAGCAGTTATGGACAGGGTAGTCAGCCCCAGCATTTT
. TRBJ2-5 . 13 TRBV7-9 CASSLGIGETQYF TGTGCCAGCAGCTTAGGCATCGGGGAGACCCAGTACTTC
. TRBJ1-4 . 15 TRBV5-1 CASSLGLQGNEKLFF TGCGCCAGCAGCTTGGGGTTACAGGGTAATGAAAAACTGTTTTTT
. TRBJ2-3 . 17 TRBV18 CASSPYSTGRGTDTQYF TGTGCCAGCTCACCATATAGTACAGGGCGAGGCACAGATACGCAGTATTTT
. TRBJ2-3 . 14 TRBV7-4 CASSFLRRTDTQYF TGTGCCAGCAGCTTCCTTAGGAGGACAGATACGCAGTATTTT
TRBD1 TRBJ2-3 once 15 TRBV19 CASTGQGATTDTQYF TGTGCCAGTACCGGACAGGGGGCAACCACAGATACGCAGTATTTT
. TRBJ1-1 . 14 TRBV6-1 CASSDLGQNTEAFF TGTGCCAGCAGTGATTTGGGCCAAAACACTGAAGCTTTCTTT
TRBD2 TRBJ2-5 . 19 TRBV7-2 CASSPSGLAGGPRSETQYF TGTGCCAGCAGCCCCTCGGGACTAGCGGGAGGGCCTAGGTCTGAGACCCAGTACTTC
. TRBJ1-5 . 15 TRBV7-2 CASSLGDSVGQPQHF TGTGCCAGCAGCTTAGGCGACAGTGTAGGGCAGCCCCAGCATTTT
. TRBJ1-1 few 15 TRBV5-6 CASSLYDRGNTEAFF TGTGCCAGCAGCTTATACGATCGGGGGAACACTGAAGCTTTCTTT
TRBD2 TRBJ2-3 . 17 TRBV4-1 CASSQVGLADSTDTQYF TGCGCCAGCAGCCAAGTCGGGCTAGCGGATAGCACAGATACGCAGTATTTT
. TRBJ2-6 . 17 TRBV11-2 CASSTLGARSGANVLTF TGTGCCAGCAGCACCCTAGGGGCCCGCTCTGGGGCCAACGTCCTGACTTTC
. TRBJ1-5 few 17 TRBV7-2 CASSFSSGPGANQPQHF TGTGCCAGCAGCTTTAGTTCTGGGCCAGGGGCCAATCAGCCCCAGCATTTT
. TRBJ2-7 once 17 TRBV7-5 CARSLEYKALAEYEQYF TGTGCCAGAAGCTTAGAGTATAAAGCCCTAGCGGAATACGAGCAGTACTTC
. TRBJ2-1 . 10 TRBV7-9 CAVQGPPQFF TGTGCCGTACAGGGACCCCCCCAGTTCTTC
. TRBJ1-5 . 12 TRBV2 CASSENREPQHF TGTGCCAGCAGTGAAAATCGGGAGCCCCAGCATTTT
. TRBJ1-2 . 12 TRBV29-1 CSVRTEAYGYTF TGCAGCGTCCGGACGGAGGCCTATGGCTACACCTTC
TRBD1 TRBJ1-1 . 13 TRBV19 CASSPTGNGEAFF TGTGCCAGCTCACCGACAGGGAACGGTGAAGCTTTCTTT
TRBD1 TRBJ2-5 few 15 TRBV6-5 CASSFRQGWRETQYF TGTGCCAGCAGTTTTCGACAGGGGTGGAGGGAGACCCAGTACTTC
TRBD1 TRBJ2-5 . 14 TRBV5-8 CASSRGTGLKTQYF TGTGCCAGCAGCCGAGGGACAGGGCTAAAGACCCAGTACTTC
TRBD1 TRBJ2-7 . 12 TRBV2 CASRDRDHEQYF TGTGCCAGCAGGGACAGGGACCACGAGCAGTACTTC
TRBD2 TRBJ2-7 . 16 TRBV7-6 CASSLSSSGSRYEQYF TGTGCCAGCAGCTTGAGCTCTAGCGGGAGTCGGTACGAGCAGTACTTC
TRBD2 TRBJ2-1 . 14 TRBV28 CASTTSGFHNEQFF TGTGCCAGCACCACTAGCGGTTTTCACAATGAGCAGTTCTTC
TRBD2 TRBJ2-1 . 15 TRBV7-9 CASSLGTSRENEQFF TGTGCCAGCAGCTTGGGGACTAGCAGGGAGAATGAGCAGTTCTTC
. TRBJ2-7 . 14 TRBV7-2 CASSPAQRIYEQYF TGTGCCAGCAGCCCCGCCCAGCGGATTTACGAGCAGTACTTC
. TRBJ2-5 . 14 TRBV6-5 CASSYGGNQETQYF TGTGCCAGCAGTTACGGGGGGAACCAAGAGACCCAGTACTTC
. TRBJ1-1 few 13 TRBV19 CASRLDKNTEAFF TGTGCCAGTAGATTAGATAAGAACACTGAAGCTTTCTTT
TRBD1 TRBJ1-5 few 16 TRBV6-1 CASSEPGQVVNQPQHF TGTGCCAGCAGTGAACCGGGACAGGTGGTCAATCAGCCCCAGCATTTT
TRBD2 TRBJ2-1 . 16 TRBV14 CASSRFTSGGANEQFF TGTGCCAGCAGCCGCTTTACTAGCGGGGGGGCCAATGAGCAGTTCTTC
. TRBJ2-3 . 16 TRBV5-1 CASSSTGAPGADTQYF TGCGCCAGCAGCTCTACAGGGGCCCCGGGGGCAGATACGCAGTATTTT
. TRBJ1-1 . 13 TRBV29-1 CSVGTPRRTEAFF TGCAGCGTTGGGACACCGAGGCGTACTGAAGCTTTCTTT
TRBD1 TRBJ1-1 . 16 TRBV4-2 CASSQGWDRVGTEAFF TGTGCCAGCAGCCAAGGTTGGGACAGGGTGGGCACTGAAGCTTTCTTT
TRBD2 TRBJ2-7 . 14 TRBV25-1 CASSESGRAHEQYF TGTGCCAGCAGTGAAAGCGGGAGGGCCCACGAGCAGTACTTC
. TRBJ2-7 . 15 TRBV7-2 CASSSHGGRGYEQYF TGTGCCAGCAGCTCCCATGGTGGGAGGGGGTACGAGCAGTACTTC
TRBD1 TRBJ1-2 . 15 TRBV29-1 CSVQVVGQGGYGYTF TGCAGCGTTCAGGTGGTGGGACAGGGAGGCTATGGCTACACCTTC
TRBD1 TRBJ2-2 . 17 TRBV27 CASSSFPGQGVTGELFF TGTGCCAGCAGTTCCTTCCCGGGACAGGGTGTCACCGGGGAGCTGTTTTTT
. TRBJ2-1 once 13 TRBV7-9 CASRGDNVNEQFF TGTGCCAGCAGAGGAGATAACGTAAATGAGCAGTTCTTC
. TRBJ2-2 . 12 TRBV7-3 CASRQNTGELFF TGTGCCAGCAGACAGAACACCGGGGAGCTGTTTTTT